This TCR beta chain was documented in a study of blood T cell repertoires in COVID-19. Overall study: The study drew acute and convalescent COVID-19 samples from the United States, Italy and Spain. From T cells, B-cell-depleted T cells, or PBMCs came the material, which was cDNA or gDNA.

V lost 0 bases and J lost 5; bases outside the gene matches: 5. Germline-derived CDR1 and CDR2 are LNHDA and SQIVND (reference sequence). The length of the CDR3 is 15 residues. Under the authors' procedure: For nucleated cells, counts were estimated from reference gene primer amplification. Clones were sequenced by immunoSEQ multiplex PCR, and TCRdb holds only the in-frame ones, with some missing. The DNA gave D and trimming, while V, J and clone size come from that table. The sample includes fewer than 120,000 clones, 88% of them seen just once. The sequenced sample consisted of peripheral blood. The sequence was collected from a woman between 50 and 59 years old with acute or convalescent COVID-19. This rearrangement joins TRBV19 to TRBJ1-2; 8 nucleotides match TRBD1. The CDR3 here is CASSIDRTGNYGYTF. CDR3 in DNA: TGTGCCAGTAGTATAGATCGGACAGGGAATTATGGCTACACCTTC.